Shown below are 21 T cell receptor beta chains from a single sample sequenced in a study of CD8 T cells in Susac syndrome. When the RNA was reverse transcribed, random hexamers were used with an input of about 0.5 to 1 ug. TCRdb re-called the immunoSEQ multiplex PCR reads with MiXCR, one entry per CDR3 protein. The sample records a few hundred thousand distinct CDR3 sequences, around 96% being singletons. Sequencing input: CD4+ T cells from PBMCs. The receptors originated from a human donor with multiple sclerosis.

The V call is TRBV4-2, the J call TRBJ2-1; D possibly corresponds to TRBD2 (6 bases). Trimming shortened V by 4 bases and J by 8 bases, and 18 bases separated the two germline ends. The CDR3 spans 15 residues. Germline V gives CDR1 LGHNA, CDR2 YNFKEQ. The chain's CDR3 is CASSPQSGRPDEQFF. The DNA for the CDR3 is TGTGCCAGCAGCCCCCAGAGCGGGCGACCAGATGAGCAGTTCTTC.

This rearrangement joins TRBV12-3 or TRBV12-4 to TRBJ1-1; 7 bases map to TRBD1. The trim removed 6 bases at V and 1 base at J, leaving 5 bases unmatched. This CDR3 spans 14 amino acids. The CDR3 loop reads CASRTTGSNTEAFF. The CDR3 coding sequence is TGTGCCAGCAGAACGACAGGGTCGAACACTGAAGCTTTCTTT.

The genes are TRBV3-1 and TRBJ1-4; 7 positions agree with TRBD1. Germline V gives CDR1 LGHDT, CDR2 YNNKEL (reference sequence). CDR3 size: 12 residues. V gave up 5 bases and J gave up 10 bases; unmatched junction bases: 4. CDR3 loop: CASSDRDRKLFF. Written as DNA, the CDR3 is TGTGCCAGCAGCGACCGGGACAGAAAACTGTTTTTT.

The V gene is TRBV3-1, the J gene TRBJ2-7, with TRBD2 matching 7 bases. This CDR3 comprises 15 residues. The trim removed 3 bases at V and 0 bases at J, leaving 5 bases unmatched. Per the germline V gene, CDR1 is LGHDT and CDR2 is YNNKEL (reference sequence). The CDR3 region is CASSHTAGASYEQYF. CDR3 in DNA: TGTGCCAGCAGCCATACGGCGGGAGCCTCCTACGAGCAGTACTTC.

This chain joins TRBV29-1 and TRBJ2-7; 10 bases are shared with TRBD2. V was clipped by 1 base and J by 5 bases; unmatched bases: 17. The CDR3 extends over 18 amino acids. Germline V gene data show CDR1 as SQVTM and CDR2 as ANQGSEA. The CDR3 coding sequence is TGCAGCGTTGAAGGTGCCCTAGCGGGAGCAAAATCGGTCGACGAGCAGTACTTC. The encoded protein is CSVEGALAGAKSVDEQYF.

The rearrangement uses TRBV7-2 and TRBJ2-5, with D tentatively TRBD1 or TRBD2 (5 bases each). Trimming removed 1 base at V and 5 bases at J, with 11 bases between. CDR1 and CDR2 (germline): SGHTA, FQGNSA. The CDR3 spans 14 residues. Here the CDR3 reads CASSLEGRRETQYF. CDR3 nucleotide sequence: TGTGCCAGCAGCTTAGAGGGACGACGTGAGACCCAGTACTTC. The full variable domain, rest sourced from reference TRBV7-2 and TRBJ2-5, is GAGVSQSPSNKVTEKGKDVELRCDPISGHTALYWYRQSLGQGLEFLIYFQGNSAPDKSGLPSDRFSAERTGGSVSTLTIQRTQQEDSAVYLCASSLEGRRETQYFGPGTRLLVL.

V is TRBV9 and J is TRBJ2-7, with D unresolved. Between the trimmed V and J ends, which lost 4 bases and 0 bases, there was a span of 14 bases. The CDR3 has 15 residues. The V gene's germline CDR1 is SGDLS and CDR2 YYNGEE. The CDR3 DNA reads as TGTGCCAGCAGCCTCGAGGCGTACAGCTCCTACGAGCAGTACTTC. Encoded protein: CASSLEAYSSYEQYF.

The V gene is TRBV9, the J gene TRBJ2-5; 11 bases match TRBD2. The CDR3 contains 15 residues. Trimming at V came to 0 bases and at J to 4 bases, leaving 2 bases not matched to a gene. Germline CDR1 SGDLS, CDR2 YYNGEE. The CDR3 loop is CASSVGLAGTETQYF. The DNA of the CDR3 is TGTGCCAGCAGCGTAGGACTAGCGGGAACAGAGACCCAGTACTTC.

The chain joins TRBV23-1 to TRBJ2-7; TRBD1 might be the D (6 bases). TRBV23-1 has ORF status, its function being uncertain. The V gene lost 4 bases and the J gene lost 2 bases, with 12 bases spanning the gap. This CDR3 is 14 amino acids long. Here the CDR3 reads CASSPRQVAYEQYF. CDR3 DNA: TGCGCCAGCAGTCCCAGACAGGTTGCCTACGAGCAGTACTTC.

The CDR3 bases are TGTGCCAGCAGCCAACGCCGGGACAGGCGACCTGAAGCTTTCTTT. This translates into CASSQRRDRRPEAFF. V is TRBV3-1 and J is TRBJ1-1; 8 nucleotides agree with TRBD1. Germline V gives CDR1 LGHDT, CDR2 YNNKEL (reference sequence). CDR3 length: 15 residues. V shed 2 bases and J 6 bases; nucleotides not matched to a gene: 8.

The CDR3 nucleotides read TGTGCCACCGCTAGCGGGAGAAAACCCTACAATGAGCAGTTCTTC. Translating gives CATASGRKPYNEQFF. The V and J genes are TRBV28 and TRBJ2-1; 10 bases are a match to TRBD2. After removal of 10 bases from V and 2 bases from J, the junction contained 8 bases not matched to a gene. The CDR3 consists of 15 residues. Germline V CDR1 and CDR2: MDHEN, SYDVKM. The full variable domain, with the rest looked up from reference TRBV28 and TRBJ2-1, is DVKVTQSSRYLVKRTGEKVFLECVQDMDHENMFWYRQDPGLGLRLIYFSYDVKMKEKGDIPEGYSVSREKKERFSLILESASTNQTSMYLCATASGRKPYNEQFFGPGTRLTVL.

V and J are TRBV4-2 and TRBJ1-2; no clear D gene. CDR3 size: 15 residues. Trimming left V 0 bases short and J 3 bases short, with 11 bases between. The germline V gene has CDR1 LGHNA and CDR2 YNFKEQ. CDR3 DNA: TGTGCCAGCAGCCAAGACCCGGCCGGGGACTATGGCTACACCTTC. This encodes CASSQDPAGDYGYTF.

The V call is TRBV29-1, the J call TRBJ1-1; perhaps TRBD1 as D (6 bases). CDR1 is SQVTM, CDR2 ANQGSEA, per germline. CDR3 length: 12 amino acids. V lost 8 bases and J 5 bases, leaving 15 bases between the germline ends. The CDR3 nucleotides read TGCAGCTCCGAGGGGGGGAATACTGAAGCTTTCTTT. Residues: CSSEGGNTEAFF.

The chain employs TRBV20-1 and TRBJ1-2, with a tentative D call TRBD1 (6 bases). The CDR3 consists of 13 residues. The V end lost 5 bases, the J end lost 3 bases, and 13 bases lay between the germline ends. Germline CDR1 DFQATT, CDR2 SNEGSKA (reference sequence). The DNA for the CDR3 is TGCAGTGCTGGAAAAGGGGGGGACTATGGCTACACCTTC. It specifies CSAGKGGDYGYTF.

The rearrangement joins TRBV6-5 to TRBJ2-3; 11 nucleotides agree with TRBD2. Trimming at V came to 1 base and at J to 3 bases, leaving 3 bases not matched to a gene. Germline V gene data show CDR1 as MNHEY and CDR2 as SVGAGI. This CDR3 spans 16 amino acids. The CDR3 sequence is CASSYFLAGGTDTQYF. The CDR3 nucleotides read TGTGCCAGCAGTTACTTCCTAGCGGGAGGAACAGATACGCAGTATTTT.

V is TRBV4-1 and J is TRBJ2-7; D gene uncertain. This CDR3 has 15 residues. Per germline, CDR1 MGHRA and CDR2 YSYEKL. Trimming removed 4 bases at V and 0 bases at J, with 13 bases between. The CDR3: CASSPLGATSYEQYF. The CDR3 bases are TGCGCCAGCAGCCCCCTAGGAGCTACCTCCTACGAGCAGTACTTC.

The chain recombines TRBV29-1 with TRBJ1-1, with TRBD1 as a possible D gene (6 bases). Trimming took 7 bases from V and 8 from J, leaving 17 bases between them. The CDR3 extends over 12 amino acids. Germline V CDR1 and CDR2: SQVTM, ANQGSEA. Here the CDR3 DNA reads TGCAGCGGGGATAACACAGGGAGAGAAGCTTTCTTT. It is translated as CSGDNTGREAFF.

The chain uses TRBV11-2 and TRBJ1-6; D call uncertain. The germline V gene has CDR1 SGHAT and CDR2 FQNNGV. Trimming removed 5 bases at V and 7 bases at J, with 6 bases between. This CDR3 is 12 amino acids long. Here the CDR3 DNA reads TGTGCCAGCAGCCATCCCAATTCACCCCTCCACTTT. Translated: CASSHPNSPLHF.

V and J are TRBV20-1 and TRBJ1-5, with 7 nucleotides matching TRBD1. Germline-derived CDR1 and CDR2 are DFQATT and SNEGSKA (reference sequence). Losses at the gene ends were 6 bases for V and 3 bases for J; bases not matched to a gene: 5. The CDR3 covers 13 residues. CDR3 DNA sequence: TGCAGTGCAACGACAGGGTCCAATCAGCCCCAGCATTTT. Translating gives CSATTGSNQPQHF.

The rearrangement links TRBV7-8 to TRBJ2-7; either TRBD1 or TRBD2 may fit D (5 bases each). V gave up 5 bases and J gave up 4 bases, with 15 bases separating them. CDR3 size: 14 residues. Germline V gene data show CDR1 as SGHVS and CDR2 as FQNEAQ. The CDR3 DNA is TGTGCCAGCAGCCCTCCGGGGCTTGGGTACGAGCAGTACTTC. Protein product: CASSPPGLGYEQYF.

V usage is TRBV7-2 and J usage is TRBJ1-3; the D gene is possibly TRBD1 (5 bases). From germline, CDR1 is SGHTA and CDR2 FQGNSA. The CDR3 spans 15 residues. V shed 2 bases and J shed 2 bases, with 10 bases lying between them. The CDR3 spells CASSLSVGPGNTIYF. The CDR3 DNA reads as TGTGCCAGCAGCTTAAGCGTGGGGCCTGGAAACACCATATATTTT.